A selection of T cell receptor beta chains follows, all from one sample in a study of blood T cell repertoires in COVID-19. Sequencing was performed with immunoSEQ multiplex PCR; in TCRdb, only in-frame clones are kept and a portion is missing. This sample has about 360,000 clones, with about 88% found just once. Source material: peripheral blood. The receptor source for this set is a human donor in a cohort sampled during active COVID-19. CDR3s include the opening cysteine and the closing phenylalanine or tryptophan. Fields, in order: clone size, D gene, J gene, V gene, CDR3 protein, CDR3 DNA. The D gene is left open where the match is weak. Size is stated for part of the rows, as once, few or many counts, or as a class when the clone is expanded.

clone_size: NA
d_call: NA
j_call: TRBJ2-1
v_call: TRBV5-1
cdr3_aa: CASSSRPLVDNEQFF
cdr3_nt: TGCGCCAGCAGCTCCAGGCCTCTGGTGGACAATGAGCAGTTCTTC

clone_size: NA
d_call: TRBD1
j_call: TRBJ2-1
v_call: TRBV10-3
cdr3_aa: CAISPTGDEQFF
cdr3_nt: TGTGCCATCAGTCCGACAGGGGATGAGCAGTTCTTC

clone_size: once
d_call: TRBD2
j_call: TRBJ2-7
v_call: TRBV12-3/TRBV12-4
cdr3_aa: CASSFGGDEQYF
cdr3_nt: TGTGCCAGCAGTTTCGGGGGGGACGAGCAGTACTTC

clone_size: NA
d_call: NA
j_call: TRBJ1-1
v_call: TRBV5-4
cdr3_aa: CASSARVKPTNTEAFF
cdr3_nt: TGTGCCAGCAGCGCCAGGGTAAAACCGACGAACACTGAAGCTTTCTTT

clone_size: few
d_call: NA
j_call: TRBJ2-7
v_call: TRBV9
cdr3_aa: CASGREVYEQYF
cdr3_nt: TGTGCCAGCGGCCGGGAAGTCTACGAGCAGTACTTC

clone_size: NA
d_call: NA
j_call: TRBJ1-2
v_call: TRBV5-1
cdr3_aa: CASSFGGNYGYTF
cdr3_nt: TGCGCCAGCAGTTTCGGGGGGAACTATGGCTACACCTTC

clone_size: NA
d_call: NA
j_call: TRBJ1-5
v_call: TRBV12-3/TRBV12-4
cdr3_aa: CASSRTGNQPQHF
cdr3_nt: TGTGCCAGCAGCCGAACAGGCAATCAGCCCCAGCATTTT

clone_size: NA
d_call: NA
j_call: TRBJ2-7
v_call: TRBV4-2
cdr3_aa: CASSPLGGSLFYEQYF
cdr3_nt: TGTGCCAGCAGCCCCCTTGGGGGGTCTCTATTCTACGAGCAGTACTTC

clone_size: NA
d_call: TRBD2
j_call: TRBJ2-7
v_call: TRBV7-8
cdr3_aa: CASSYGLAGGNEQYF
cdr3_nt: TGTGCCAGCAGCTACGGACTAGCGGGCGGCAACGAGCAGTACTTC

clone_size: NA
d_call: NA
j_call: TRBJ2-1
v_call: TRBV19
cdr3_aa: CASSGGYSYNEQFF
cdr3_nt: TGTGCCAGTAGTGGGGGGTACTCCTACAATGAGCAGTTCTTC

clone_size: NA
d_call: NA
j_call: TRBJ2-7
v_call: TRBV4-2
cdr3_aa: CASSQNLALRSSYEQYF
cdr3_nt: TGTGCCAGCAGCCAAAACCTAGCGCTTCGCAGCTCCTACGAGCAGTACTTC

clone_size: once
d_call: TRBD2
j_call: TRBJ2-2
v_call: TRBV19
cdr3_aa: CASSSRTSLTAGELFF
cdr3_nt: TGTGCCAGTAGTTCCCGGACTAGCTTAACAGCCGGGGAGCTGTTTTTT

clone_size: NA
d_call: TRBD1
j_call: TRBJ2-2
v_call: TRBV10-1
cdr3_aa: CASRRDRITGELFF
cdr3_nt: TGCGCCAGCAGGAGGGACAGAATCACCGGGGAGCTGTTTTTT

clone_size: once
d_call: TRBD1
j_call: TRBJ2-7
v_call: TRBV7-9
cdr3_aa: CASRDDRERTYEQYF
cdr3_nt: TGTGCCAGCAGAGACGACAGGGAGAGGACCTACGAGCAGTACTTC

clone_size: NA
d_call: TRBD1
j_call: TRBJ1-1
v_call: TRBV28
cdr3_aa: CASSAGTAWGEAFF
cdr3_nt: TGTGCCAGCAGCGCCGGGACAGCCTGGGGGGAAGCTTTCTTT

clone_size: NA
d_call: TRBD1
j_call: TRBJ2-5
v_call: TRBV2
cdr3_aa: CASSERTGIETQYF
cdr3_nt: TGTGCCAGCAGTGAAAGGACAGGGATTGAGACCCAGTACTTC

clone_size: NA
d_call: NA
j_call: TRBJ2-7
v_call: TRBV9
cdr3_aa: CASSPPRSSYEQYF
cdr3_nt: TGTGCCAGCAGCCCACCCCGCAGCTCCTACGAGCAGTACTTC

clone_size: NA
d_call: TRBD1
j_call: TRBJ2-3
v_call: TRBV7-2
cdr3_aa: CASSANRGLEDTQYF
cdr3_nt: TGTGCCAGCAGCGCTAACAGGGGGCTGGAGGATACGCAGTATTTT

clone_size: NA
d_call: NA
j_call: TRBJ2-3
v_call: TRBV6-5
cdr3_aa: CASSYSEGDDTDTQYF
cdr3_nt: TGTGCCAGCAGTTACTCTGAGGGGGATGACACAGATACGCAGTATTTT

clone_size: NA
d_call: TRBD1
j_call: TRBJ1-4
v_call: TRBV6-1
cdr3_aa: CASSEGASGGSNEKLFF
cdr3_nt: TGTGCCAGCAGTGAAGGCGCATCAGGGGGTTCCAATGAAAAACTGTTTTTT

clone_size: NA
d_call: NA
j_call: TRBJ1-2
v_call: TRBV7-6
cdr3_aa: CASSSREFYGYTF
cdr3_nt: TGTGCCAGCAGCTCGAGGGAATTCTATGGCTACACCTTC

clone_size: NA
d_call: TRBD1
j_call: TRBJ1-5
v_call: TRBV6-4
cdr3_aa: CASSPPGQGGQPQHF
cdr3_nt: TGTGCCAGCAGTCCTCCGGGACAGGGTGGCCAGCCCCAGCATTTT

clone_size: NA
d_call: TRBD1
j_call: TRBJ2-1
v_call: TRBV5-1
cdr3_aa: CASSLDREGWNEQFF
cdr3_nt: TGCGCCAGCAGTCTTGACAGGGAAGGGTGGAATGAGCAGTTCTTC

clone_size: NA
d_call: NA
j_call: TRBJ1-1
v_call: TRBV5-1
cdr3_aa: CASTGRGREAFF
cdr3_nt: TGCGCCAGTACCGGACGGGGTAGGGAAGCTTTCTTT

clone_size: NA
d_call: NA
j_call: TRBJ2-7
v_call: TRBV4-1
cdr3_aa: CASSQPGAWSYEQYF
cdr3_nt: TGCGCCAGCAGCCAACCCGGTGCTTGGTCCTACGAGCAGTACTTC

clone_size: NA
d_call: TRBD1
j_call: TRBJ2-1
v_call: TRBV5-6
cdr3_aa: CASSPDREGRLEQFF
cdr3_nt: TGTGCCAGCAGCCCTGACAGGGAAGGAAGGCTTGAGCAGTTCTTC

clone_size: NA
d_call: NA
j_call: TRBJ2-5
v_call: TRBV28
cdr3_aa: CASSFTHLRVRETQYF
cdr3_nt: TGTGCCAGCAGTTTTACTCACCTCAGGGTCCGGGAGACCCAGTACTTC

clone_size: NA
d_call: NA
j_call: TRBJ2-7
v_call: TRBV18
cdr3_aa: CASSLRLGGYEQYF
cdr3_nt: TGTGCCAGCTCACTCCGATTAGGGGGCTACGAGCAGTACTTC

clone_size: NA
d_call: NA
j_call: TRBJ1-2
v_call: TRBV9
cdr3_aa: CASSEQGTANYGYTF
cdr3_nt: TGTGCCAGCAGTGAACAGGGCACAGCTAACTATGGCTACACCTTC

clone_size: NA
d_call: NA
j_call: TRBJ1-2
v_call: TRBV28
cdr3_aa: CASSQPSIRANYGYTF
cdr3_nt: TGTGCCAGCAGTCAGCCATCCATCAGGGCCAACTATGGCTACACCTTC

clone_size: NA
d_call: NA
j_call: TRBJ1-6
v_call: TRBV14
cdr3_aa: CASSQAPNSPLHF
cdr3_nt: TGTGCCAGCAGCCAAGCTCCTAATTCACCCCTCCACTTT

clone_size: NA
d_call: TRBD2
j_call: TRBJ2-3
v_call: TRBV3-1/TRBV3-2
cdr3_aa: CASSQSGEGDTQYF
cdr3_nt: TGTGCCAGCAGCCAAAGCGGGGAGGGAGATACGCAGTATTTT

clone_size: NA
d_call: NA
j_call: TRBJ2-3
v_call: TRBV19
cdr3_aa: CASSGVGDTQYF
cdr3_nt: TGTGCCAGTAGTGGAGTCGGAGATACGCAGTATTTT

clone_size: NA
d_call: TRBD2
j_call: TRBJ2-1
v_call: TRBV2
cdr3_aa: CASSPLAGGLNEQFF
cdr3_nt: TGTGCCAGCAGTCCACTAGCGGGAGGGTTAAATGAGCAGTTCTTC

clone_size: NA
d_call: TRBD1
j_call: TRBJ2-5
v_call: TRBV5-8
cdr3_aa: CASSFLWDREGETQYF
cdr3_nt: TGTGCCAGCAGCTTTTTATGGGACAGGGAGGGGGAGACCCAGTACTTC

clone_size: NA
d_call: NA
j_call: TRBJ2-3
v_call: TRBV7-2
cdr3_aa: CASSSPKGVDTQYF
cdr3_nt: TGTGCCAGCAGCTCGCCCAAAGGGGTAGATACGCAGTATTTT

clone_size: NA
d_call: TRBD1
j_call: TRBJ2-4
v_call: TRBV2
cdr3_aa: CASSEKGGRDRARTLAKNIQYF
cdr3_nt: TGTGCCAGCAGTGAAAAAGGTGGCAGGGACAGGGCGCGAACGCTAGCCAAAAACATTCAGTACTTC

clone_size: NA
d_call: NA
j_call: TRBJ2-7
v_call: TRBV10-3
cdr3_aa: CAISESTWARIYEQYF
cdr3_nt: TGTGCCATCAGTGAGTCGACGTGGGCGCGAATCTACGAGCAGTACTTC

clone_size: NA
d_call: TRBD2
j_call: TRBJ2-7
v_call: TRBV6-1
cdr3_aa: CASSDGTILSYEQYF
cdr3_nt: TGTGCCAGCAGTGACGGGACTATACTCTCCTACGAGCAGTACTTC

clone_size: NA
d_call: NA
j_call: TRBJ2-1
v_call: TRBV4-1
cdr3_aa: CASSQDPARHNEQFF
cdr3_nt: TGCGCCAGCAGCCAAGATCCGGCGCGGCACAATGAGCAGTTCTTC